The clone carrying this TCR beta chain showed up just once. The entry originates in a study of Tregs in tolerant kidney transplant recipients. Profiled with immunoSEQ multiplex PCR; TCRdb holds only in-frame clones, not every one. Among around 78,000 clones listed, around 90% were seen once. Per the germline V gene, CDR1 is MNHNS and CDR2 is SASEGT. V was trimmed by 8 bases and J by 8 bases, leaving 22 bases between them. The CDR3 totals 15 residues. This clonotype was sampled from a human donor who received a combined kidney and bone marrow transplant. The starting material was Tregs from blood, obtained before the transplant. The rearrangement joins TRBV6-1 to TRBJ2-1, with D maybe TRBD2 (6 bases). The CDR3 nucleotides read TGTGCCAGCGTTAAAGACGGGACTTGGGTTTATGAGCAGTTCTTC. Protein sequence: CASVKDGTWVYEQFF.